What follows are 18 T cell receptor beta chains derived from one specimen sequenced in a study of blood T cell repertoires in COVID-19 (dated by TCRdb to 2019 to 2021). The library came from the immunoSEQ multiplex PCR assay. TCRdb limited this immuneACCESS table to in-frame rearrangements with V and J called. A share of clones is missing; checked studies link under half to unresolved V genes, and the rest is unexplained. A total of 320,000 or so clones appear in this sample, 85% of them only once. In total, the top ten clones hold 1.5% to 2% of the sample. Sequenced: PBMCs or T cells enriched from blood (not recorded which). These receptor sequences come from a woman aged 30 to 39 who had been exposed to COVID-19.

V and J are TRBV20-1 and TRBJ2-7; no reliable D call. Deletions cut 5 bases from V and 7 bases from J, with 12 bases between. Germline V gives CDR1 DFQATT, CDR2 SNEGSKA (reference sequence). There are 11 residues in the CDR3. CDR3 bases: TGCAGTGCTCCCGGTTATCGGGAGCAGTACTTC. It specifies CSAPGYREQYF.

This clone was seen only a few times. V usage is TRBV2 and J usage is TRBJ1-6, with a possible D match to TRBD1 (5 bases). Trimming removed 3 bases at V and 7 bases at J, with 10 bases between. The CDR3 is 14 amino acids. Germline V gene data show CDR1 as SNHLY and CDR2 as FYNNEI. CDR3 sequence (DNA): TGTGCCAGCAGTGAGATGGCAGGGAATTCACCCCTCCACTTT. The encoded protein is CASSEMAGNSPLHF.

CDR3 in amino acids: CASSLYSGGVSSTDTQYF. In nucleotides, the CDR3 is TGTGCCAGCAGTTTATATAGCGGGGGGGTTTCTAGCACAGATACGCAGTATTTT. The chain uses TRBV28 and TRBJ2-3, with 11 bases matching TRBD2. CDR1 and CDR2 from the germline V gene are MDHEN and SYDVKM. After removal of 1 base from V and 0 bases from J, the junction contained 6 bases not matched to a gene. This CDR3 is built from 18 residues.

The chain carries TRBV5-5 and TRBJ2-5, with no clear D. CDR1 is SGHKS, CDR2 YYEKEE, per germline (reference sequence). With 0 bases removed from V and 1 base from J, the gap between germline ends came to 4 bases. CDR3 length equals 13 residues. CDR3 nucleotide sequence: TGTGCCAGCAGCTTGGCCCGCCAAGAGACCCAGTACTTC. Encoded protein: CASSLARQETQYF. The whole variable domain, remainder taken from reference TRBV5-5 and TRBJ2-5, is DAGVTQSPTHLIKTRGQQVTLRCSPISGHKSVSWYQQVLGQGPQFIFQYYEKEERGRGNFPDRFSARQFPNYSSELNVNALLLGDSALYLCASSLARQETQYFGPGTRLLVL.

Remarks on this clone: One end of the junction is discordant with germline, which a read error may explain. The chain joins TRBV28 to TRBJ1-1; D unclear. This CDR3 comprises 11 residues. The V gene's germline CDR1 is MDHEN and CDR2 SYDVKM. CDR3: CASSAVRGLIF. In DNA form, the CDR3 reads TGTGCCAGCAGTGCCGTCCGTGGTCTAATCTTT.

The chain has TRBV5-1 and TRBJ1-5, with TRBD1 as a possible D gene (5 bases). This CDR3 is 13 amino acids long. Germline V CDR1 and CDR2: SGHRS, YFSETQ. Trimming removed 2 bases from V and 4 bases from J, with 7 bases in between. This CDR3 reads CASSFTGNQPQHF. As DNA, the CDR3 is TGCGCCAGCAGCTTCACAGGAAATCAGCCCCAGCATTTT.

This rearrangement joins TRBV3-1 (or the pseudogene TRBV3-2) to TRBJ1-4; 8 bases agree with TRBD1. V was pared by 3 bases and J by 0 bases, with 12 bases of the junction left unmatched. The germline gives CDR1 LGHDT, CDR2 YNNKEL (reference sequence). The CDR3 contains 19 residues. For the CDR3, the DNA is TGTGCCAGCAGCCACTCCGGGACAGGCAATTTCCCAACTAATGAAAAACTGTTTTTT. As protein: CASSHSGTGNFPTNEKLFF.

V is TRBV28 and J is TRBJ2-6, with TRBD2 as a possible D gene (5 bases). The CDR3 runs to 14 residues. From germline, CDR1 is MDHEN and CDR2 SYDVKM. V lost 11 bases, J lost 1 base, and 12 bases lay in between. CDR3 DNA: TGTGCCGTGGATGGGGAGTCTGGGGCCAACGTCCTGACTTTC. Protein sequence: CAVDGESGANVLTF.

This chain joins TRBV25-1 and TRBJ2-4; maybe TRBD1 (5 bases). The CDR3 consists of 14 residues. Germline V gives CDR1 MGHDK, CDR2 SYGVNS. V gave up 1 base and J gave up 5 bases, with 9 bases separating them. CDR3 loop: CASSEFGRENIQYF. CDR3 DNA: TGTGCCAGCAGTGAATTTGGCAGGGAAAACATTCAGTACTTC.

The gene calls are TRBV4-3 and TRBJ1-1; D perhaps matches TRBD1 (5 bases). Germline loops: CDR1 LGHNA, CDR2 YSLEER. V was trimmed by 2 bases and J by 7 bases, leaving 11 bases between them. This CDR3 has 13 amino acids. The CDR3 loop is CASSQNRGNEAFF. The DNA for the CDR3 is TGCGCCAGCAGCCAAAATAGGGGTAATGAAGCTTTCTTT.

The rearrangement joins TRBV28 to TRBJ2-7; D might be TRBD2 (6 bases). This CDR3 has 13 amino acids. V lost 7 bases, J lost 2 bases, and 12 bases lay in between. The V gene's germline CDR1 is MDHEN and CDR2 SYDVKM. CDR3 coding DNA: TGTGCCAGCATGGGAGGAGCTACCTACGAGCAGTACTTC. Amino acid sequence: CASMGGATYEQYF.

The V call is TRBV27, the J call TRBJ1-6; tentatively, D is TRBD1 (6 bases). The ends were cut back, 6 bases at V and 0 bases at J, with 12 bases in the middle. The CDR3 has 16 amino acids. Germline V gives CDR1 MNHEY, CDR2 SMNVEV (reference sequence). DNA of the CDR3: TGTGCCAGCAGGGGACAAGTGAGCTCCTATAATTCACCCCTCCACTTT. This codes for CASRGQVSSYNSPLHF.

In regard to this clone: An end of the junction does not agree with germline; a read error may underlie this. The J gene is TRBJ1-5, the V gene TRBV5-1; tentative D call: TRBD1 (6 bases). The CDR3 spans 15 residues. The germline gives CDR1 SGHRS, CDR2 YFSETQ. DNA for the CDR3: TGCGCCCGCAGCTCGGTGGGGGGGGCTGGTCAGCCCCAGCATTTT. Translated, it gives CARSSVGGAGQPQHF.

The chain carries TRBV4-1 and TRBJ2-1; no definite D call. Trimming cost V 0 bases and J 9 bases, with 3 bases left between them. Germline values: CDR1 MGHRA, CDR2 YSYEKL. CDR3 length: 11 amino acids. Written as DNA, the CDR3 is TGCGCCAGCAGCCAAGACAGTGAGCAGTTCTTC. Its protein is CASSQDSEQFF.

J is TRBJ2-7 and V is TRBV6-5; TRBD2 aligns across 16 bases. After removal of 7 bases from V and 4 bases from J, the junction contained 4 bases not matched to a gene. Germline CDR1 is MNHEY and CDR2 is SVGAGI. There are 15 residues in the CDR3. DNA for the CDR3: TGTGCCAGCACGGGACTAGCGGGAGGGCCATACGAGCAGTACTTC. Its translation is CASTGLAGGPYEQYF.

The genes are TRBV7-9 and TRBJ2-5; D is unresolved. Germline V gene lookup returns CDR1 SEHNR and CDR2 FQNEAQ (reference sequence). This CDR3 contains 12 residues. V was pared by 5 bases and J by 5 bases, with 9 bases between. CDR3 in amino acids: CASSRIAETQYF. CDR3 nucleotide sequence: TGTGCCAGCAGCAGAATAGCTGAGACCCAGTACTTC.

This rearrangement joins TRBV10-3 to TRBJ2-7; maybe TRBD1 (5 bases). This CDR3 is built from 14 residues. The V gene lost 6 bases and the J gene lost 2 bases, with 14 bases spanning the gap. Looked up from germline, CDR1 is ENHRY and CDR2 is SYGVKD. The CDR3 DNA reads TGTGCCATCAGAGCGACAGAAGTGGCCTACGAGCAGTACTTC. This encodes CAIRATEVAYEQYF.

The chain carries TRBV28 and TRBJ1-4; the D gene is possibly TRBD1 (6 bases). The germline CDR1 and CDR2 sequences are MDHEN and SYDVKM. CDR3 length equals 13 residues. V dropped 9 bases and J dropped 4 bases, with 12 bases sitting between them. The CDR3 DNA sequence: TGTGCCAGTAGGGACACCCATAATGAAAAACTGTTTTTT. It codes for CASRDTHNEKLFF. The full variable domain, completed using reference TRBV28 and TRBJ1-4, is DVKVTQSSRYLVKRTGEKVFLECVQDMDHENMFWYRQDPGLGLRLIYFSYDVKMKEKGDIPEGYSVSREKKERFSLILESASTNQTSMYLCASRDTHNEKLFFGSGTQLSVL.